This entry is about one TCR beta chain. No culture step preceded sequencing of the ex vivo isolated memory T cells. The protocol was immunoSEQ multiplex PCR, while the TCRdb copy is restricted to in-frame clones and leaves out a portion. In the table there are fewer than 9,500 clones, less than 90% of which are singletons. The V gene lost 5 bases and the J gene lost 0 bases, with 15 bases spanning the gap. Germline V gene lookup returns CDR1 MGHRA and CDR2 YSYEKL. The CDR3 loop spans 16 amino acids. The data belong to a study of CD4 T cell repertoires in COVID-19. The sequences come from effector memory CD4+ T cells from blood, collected before the COVID-19 pandemic. This receptor was obtained from a human donor who had COVID-19. The chain combines TRBV4-1 with TRBJ2-3; D possibly corresponds to TRBD2 (6 bases). The CDR3 DNA reads as TGCGCCAGCAGCAGCCAGGGCGGGACTAGCACAGATACGCAGTATTTT. This translates into CASSSQGGTSTDTQYF.